The TCR beta chain under discussion was sequenced for a study of blood T cell repertoires in COVID-19. At the level of the study: In each case, the material was cDNA or gDNA derived from T cells, B-cell-depleted T cells, or PBMCs.

Original analysis: The assay estimated nucleated cells by amplifying reference gene primers. Sequenced by immunoSEQ multiplex PCR; TCRdb stores in-frame clones only, minus some. The V and J calls and clone size were taken over from that table, and D and trimming were inferred from the DNA. This sample has 27,000 or so clones; roughly 82% occur once, and the top ten carry about 1.7%. Germline CDR1 MNHNS, CDR2 SASEGT. The CDR3 extends over 14 amino acids. With 0 bases clipped from V and 5 bases from J, the junction kept 3 bases outside the gene matches. This TCR was recovered from an elderly man with active or convalescent COVID-19. Material: peripheral blood. The chain uses TRBV6-1 and TRBJ2-5, with TRBD2 matching 7 bases. The CDR3 DNA follows: TGTGCCAGCAGTGAAGCGGGAGGGAGGGAGACCCAGTACTTC. It is translated as CASSEAGGRETQYF.